The entry that follows covers one T cell receptor beta chain sequence. The germline V gene encodes CDR1 LGHNT and CDR2 FRNRAP. Trimming cost V 1 base and J 2 bases, with 8 bases left between them. The CDR3 consists of 14 residues. With random hexamers, 0.5 to 1 ug RNA was reverse transcribed. Amplification of TCR beta CDR3 was carried out by immunoSEQ multiplex PCR, which covered 54 Vbeta and 13 Jbeta segments. MiXCR, run by TCRdb on the immunoSEQ multiplex PCR reads, gives a single entry per CDR3 protein. Of approximately 130,000 distinct CDR3 sequences detected, 90% to 95% appear once; the ten largest clones hold 0.095% to 0.1%. The record originates from a study of CD8 T cells in Susac syndrome.

The sequenced sample consisted of CD4+ T cells from PBMCs. The receptor was derived from a human donor in good health. This chain joins TRBV12-5 and TRBJ1-2; the D gene is possibly TRBD1 (6 bases). CDR3 region: CASGLGGRNYGYTF. In nucleotides, the CDR3 is TGTGCTAGTGGTTTGGGGGGGCGGAACTATGGCTACACCTTC.